Described below is a single T cell receptor beta chain sequence and its context. The sample belongs to a study of T cell changes during pregnancy in multiple sclerosis. The V gene's germline CDR1 is SGDLS and CDR2 YYNGEE. The CDR3 has 13 residues. Trimming pared 4 bases from V and 3 bases from J, leaving 11 bases between. The method was immunoSEQ multiplex PCR; TCRdb's version includes in-frame clones alone and lacks a portion of them. The table has roughly 67,000 clones, 80% to 95% seen once. This sample comprised peripheral blood, obtained in the second trimester of pregnancy. The gene calls are TRBV9 and TRBJ2-7; maybe TRBD2 (5 bases). This clonotype was sampled from a female donor with multiple sclerosis, enrolled in a pregnancy study. For the CDR3, the DNA is TGTGCCAGCAGCCCAGCGGCTAGCTACGAGCAGTACTTC. It translates to CASSPAASYEQYF.